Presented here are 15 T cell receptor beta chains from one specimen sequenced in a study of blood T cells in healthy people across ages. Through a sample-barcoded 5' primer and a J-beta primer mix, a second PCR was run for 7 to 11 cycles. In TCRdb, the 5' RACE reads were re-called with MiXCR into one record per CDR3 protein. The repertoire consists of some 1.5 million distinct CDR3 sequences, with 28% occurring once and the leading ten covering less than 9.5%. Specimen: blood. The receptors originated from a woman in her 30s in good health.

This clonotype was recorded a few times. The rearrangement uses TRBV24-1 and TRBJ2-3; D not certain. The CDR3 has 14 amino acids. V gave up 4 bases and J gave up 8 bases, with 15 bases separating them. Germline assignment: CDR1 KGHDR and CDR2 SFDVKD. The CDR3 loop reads CATSDPAVQSTQYF. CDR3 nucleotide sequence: TGTGCCACCAGTGACCCCGCGGTCCAGAGTACGCAGTATTTT.

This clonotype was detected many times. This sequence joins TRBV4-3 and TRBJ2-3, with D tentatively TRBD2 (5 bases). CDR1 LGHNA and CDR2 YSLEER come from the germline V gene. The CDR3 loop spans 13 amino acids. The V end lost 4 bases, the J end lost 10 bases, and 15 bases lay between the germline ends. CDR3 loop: CASSPKADPAQYF. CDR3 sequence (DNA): TGCGCCAGCAGCCCTAAAGCGGACCCGGCGCAGTATTTT.

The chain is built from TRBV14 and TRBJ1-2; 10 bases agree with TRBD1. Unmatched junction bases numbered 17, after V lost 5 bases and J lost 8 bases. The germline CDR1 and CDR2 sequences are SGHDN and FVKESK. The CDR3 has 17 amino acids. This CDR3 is CASSSRSGTGVLEGYTF. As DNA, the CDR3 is TGTGCCAGCAGCTCGAGATCCGGGACAGGGGTCCTGGAAGGCTACACCTTC.

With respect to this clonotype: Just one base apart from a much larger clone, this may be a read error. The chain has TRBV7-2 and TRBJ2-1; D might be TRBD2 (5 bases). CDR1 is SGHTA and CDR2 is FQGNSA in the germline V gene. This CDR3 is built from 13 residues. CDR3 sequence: CASSPNRGNGQFF. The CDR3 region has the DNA TGTGCCAGCAGCCCGAATCGGGGAAATGGGCAGTTCTTC. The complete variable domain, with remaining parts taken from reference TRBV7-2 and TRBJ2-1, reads GAGVSQSPSNKVTEKGKDVELRCDPISGHTALYWYRQSLGQGLEFLIYFQGNSAPDKSGLPSDRFSAERTGGSVSTLTIQRTQQEDSAVYLCASSPNRGNGQFFGPGTRLTVL.

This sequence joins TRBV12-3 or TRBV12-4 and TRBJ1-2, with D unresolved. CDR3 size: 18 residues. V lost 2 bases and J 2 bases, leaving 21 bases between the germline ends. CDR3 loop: CASSLRVRTGGFNYGYTF. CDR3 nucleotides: TGTGCCAGCAGTTTAAGAGTCCGGACGGGTGGATTCAACTATGGCTACACCTTC.

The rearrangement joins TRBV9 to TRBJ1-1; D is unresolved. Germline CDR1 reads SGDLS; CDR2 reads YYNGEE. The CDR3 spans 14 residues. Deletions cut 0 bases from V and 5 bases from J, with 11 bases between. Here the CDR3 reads CASSVGGQATEAFF. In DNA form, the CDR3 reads TGTGCCAGCAGCGTAGGAGGGCAAGCTACTGAAGCTTTCTTT.

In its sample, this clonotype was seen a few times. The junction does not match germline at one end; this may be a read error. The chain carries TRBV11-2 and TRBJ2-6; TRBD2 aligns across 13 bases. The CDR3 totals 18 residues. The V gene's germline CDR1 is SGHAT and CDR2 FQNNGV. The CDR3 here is CTSSLFGLAGAGANVLTF. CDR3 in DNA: TGTACCAGCAGCTTGTTTGGACTAGCGGGAGCTGGGGCCAACGTCCTGACTTTC.

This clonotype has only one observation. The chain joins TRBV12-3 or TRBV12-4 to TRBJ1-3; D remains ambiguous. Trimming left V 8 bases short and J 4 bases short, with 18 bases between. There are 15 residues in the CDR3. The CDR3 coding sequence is TGTGCCAGCGTGACCCGGCAGGCGGACGGAAACACCATATATTTT. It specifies CASVTRQADGNTIYF.

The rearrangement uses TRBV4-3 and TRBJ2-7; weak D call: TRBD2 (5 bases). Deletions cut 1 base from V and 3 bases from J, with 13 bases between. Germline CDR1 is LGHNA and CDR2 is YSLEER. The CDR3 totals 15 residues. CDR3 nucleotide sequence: TGCGCCAGCAGCCAAGGGCCGGGATCTTACTACGAGCAGTACTTC. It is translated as CASSQGPGSYYEQYF.

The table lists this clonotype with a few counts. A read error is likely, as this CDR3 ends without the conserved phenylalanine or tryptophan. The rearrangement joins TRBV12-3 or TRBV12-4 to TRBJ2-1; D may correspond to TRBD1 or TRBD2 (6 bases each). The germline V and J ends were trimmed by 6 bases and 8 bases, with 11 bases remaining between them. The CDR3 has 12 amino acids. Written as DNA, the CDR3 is TGTGCCAGCAGCTACAGGGACTATGAGCAGTTCGTC. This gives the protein CASSYRDYEQFV.

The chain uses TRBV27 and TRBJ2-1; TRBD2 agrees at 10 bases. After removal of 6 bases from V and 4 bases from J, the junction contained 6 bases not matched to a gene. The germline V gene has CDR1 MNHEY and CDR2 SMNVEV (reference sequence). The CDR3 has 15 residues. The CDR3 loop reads CASSRSGGGYNEQFF. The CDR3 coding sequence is TGTGCCAGCAGCCGAAGCGGGGGGGGGTACAATGAGCAGTTCTTC.

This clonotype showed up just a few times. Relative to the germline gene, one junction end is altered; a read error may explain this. The CDR3 loop reads CASSPRDYSFEQYF. In DNA form, the CDR3 reads TGTGCCAGCAGCCCCCGGGACTACTCCTTCGAGCAGTACTTC. The rearrangement joins TRBV9 to TRBJ2-7; 7 positions agree with TRBD2. Germline CDR1 and CDR2: SGDLS and YYNGEE. CDR3 size: 14 residues. Full variable domain (rest looked up from reference TRBV9 and TRBJ2-7): DSGVTQTPKHLITATGQRVTLRCSPRSGDLSVYWYQQSLDQGLQFLIQYYNGEERAKGNILERFSAQQFPDLHSELNLSSLELGDSALYFCASSPRDYSFEQYFGPGTRLTVT.

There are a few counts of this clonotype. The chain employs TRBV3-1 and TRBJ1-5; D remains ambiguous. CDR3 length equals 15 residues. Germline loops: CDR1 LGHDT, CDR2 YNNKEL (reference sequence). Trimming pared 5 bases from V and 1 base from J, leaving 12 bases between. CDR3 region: CASSFGITSNQPQHF. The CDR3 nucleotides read TGTGCCAGCAGCTTTGGGATTACAAGCAATCAGCCCCAGCATTTT.

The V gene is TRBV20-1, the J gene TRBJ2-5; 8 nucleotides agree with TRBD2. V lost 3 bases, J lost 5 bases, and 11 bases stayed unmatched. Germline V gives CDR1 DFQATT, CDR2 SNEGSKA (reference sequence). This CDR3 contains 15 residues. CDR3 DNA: TGCAGTGCTAGTTTGGGGGCGGGGGGCGTGGAGACCCAGTACTTC. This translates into CSASLGAGGVETQYF.

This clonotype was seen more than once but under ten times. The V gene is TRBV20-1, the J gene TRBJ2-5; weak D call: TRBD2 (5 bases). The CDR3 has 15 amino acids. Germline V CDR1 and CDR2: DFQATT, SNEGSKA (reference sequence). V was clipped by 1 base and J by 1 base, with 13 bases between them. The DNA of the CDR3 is TGCAGTGCTAGAGGACCGGGGAGAAGCCAAGAGACCCAGTACTTC. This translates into CSARGPGRSQETQYF.